This TCR beta chain was documented in a study of post-analysis software for immune sequencing data. The sample holds a few counts of this clonotype. The antigen remains unidentified. Unique molecular identifiers had been added to the TCR beta cDNA libraries. One entry per CDR3 protein, called by TCRdb with MiXCR from the PCR reads. This table holds some 690,000 distinct CDR3 sequences, just under 30% found once. Whole-study findings and limits: TRBV segments more frequent in patients than in controls numbered five and included TRBV5-6, TRBV5-1 and TRBV20-1.

Germline V gene data show CDR1 as DFQATT and CDR2 as SNEGSKA (reference sequence). The CDR3 has 15 residues. Trimming removed 6 bases from V and 5 bases from J; junction bases left unmatched: 11. This receptor was identified in a girl aged 5 to 17 with multiple sclerosis. The sequenced sample consisted of blood. The chain combines TRBV20-1 with TRBJ2-1; 9 nucleotides match TRBD2. The CDR3 sequence is CSARTGLAGHNEQFF. For the CDR3, the DNA is TGCAGTGCCCGGACGGGACTAGCTGGCCACAATGAGCAGTTCTTC.